The 18 T cell receptor beta chains listed next were all sequenced from one sample in a study of PD-1 blockade in classical Hodgkin lymphoma. With no exception, relapse followed autologous stem cell transplantation in all patients, and brentuximab vedotin exposure varied. Method: immunoSEQ multiplex PCR; TCRdb's copy keeps in-frame clones and lacks some. The sample contains approximately 98,000 clones, 80% to 90% of which appear only once. The sequenced sample was peripheral blood mononuclear cells (PBMCs), obtained before the second cycle of nivolumab. The receptor set was obtained from a human donor with classical Hodgkin lymphoma.

The chain couples TRBV28 to TRBJ2-1; TRBD2 matches at 7 bases. Germline assignment: CDR1 MDHEN and CDR2 SYDVKM. This CDR3 is built from 16 residues. The V gene end was trimmed by 4 bases and the J gene end by 0 bases; junction bases not matched to a gene: 6. CDR3 protein: CASSSPSGNSYNEQFF. The CDR3 DNA follows: TGTGCCAGCAGTTCACCGAGCGGGAACTCCTACAATGAGCAGTTCTTC.

V and J are TRBV29-1 and TRBJ2-5; TRBD2 is a possible D gene (5 bases). Germline values: CDR1 SQVTM, CDR2 ANQGSEA. V dropped 7 bases and J dropped 5 bases, with 8 bases sitting between them. This CDR3 has 10 residues. CDR3 loop: CSAGEETQYF. The CDR3, as DNA: TGCAGCGCTGGGGAGGAGACCCAGTACTTC.

The chain couples TRBV28 to TRBJ1-1; 7 bases align to TRBD1. After removal of 4 bases from V and 8 bases from J, the junction contained 13 bases not matched to a gene. The CDR3 has 15 amino acids. Germline lookup yields CDR1 MDHEN and CDR2 SYDVKM. The DNA of the CDR3 is TGTGCCAGCAGTTCGCTGGGGACAGCCTCTTCGGAAGCTTTCTTT. It codes for CASSSLGTASSEAFF.

The V call is TRBV7-2, the J call TRBJ2-1, with D possibly being TRBD2 (5 bases). Between the trimmed V and J ends, which lost 1 base and 4 bases, there was a span of 8 bases. The germline V gene encodes CDR1 SGHTA and CDR2 FQGNSA. The CDR3 length is 14 residues. This chain's CDR3 is CASSLGGLYNEQFF. CDR3 DNA: TGTGCCAGCAGCTTAGGTGGACTTTACAATGAGCAGTTCTTC. The entire variable domain, with the rest obtained from reference TRBV7-2 and TRBJ2-1, is as follows: GAGVSQSPSNKVTEKGKDVELRCDPISGHTALYWYRQSLGQGLEFLIYFQGNSAPDKSGLPSDRFSAERTGGSVSTLTIQRTQQEDSAVYLCASSLGGLYNEQFFGPGTRLTVL.

The V gene is TRBV7-9, the J gene TRBJ1-2, with D uncertain. V was trimmed by 4 bases and J by 3 bases, leaving 9 bases between them. The CDR3 loop spans 13 amino acids. Germline V gene sequence: CDR1 SEHNR, CDR2 FQNEAQ (reference sequence). The CDR3 spells CASSSPLHYGYTF. CDR3 nucleotides: TGTGCCAGCAGCTCCCCCCTCCACTATGGCTACACCTTC.

This clone was found a few times. V gene TRBV5-6 combines with J gene TRBJ1-1, with no clear D. V gave up 2 bases and J gave up 6 bases, with 14 bases separating them. The CDR3 is made up of 14 amino acids. CDR1 and CDR2 from the germline V gene are SGHDT and YYEEEE. CDR3 nucleotide sequence: TGTGCCAGCAGCTTTGTGGGAAGTTACTCTGAAGCTTTCTTT. This translates into CASSFVGSYSEAFF.

V and J are TRBV4-2 and TRBJ2-5; D is undetermined. The CDR3 totals 16 residues. Germline CDR1 reads LGHNA; CDR2 reads YNFKEQ. The V end was cut by 0 bases, the J end by 7 bases, with 18 bases between. CDR3 amino acids: CASSQDAKGNPGTQYF. The CDR3 bases are TGTGCCAGCAGCCAAGATGCCAAAGGTAACCCAGGGACCCAGTACTTC.

The chain employs TRBV19 and TRBJ1-1; possible D gene TRBD1, 5 bases. V shed 5 bases and J shed 3 bases, with 13 bases lying between them. In germline, CDR1 is LNHDA, CDR2 SQIVND (reference sequence). This CDR3 comprises 14 residues. The CDR3 reads CASSWGTGDTEAFF. CDR3 sequence (DNA): TGTGCCAGTAGTTGGGGGACGGGAGACACTGAAGCTTTCTTT.

The genes are TRBV28 and TRBJ2-5; the match to TRBD2 covers 10 bases. Germline V gene lookup returns CDR1 MDHEN and CDR2 SYDVKM. CDR3 size: 17 residues. V lost 1 base to trimming and J lost 2 bases; unmatched junction nucleotides: 7. CDR3 region: CASSLSQAGGWQETQYF. The CDR3 DNA reads as TGTGCCAGCAGTTTATCGCAAGCGGGAGGGTGGCAAGAGACCCAGTACTTC.

This clone was observed a handful of times. The chain carries TRBV4-1 and TRBJ1-5, with D unresolved. Per germline, CDR1 MGHRA and CDR2 YSYEKL. The germline V and J ends were trimmed by 1 base and 1 base, with 8 bases remaining between them. The CDR3 totals 15 residues. CDR3 protein: CASSQALASNQPQHF. CDR3 bases: TGCGCCAGCAGCCAAGCTCTCGCCAGCAATCAGCCCCAGCATTTT.

The genes are TRBV5-1 and TRBJ1-1; D is possibly TRBD1 (5 bases). Trimming removed 6 bases at V and 2 bases at J, with 17 bases between. In germline, CDR1 is SGHRS, CDR2 YFSETQ. This CDR3 is built from 15 residues. Here the CDR3 reads CASNEEGQFNTEAFF. The CDR3 DNA follows: TGCGCCAGCAACGAGGAGGGGCAGTTCAACACTGAAGCTTTCTTT. Combining the CDR3 with reference TRBV5-1 and TRBJ1-1 gives the whole variable domain KAGVTQTPRYLIKTRGQQVTLSCSPISGHRSVSWYQQTPGQGLQFLFEYFSETQRNKGNFPGRFSGRQFSNSRSEMNVSTLELGDSALYLCASNEEGQFNTEAFFGQGTRLTVV.

This clone was found once. The V call is TRBV23-1, the J call TRBJ1-1; 10 positions match TRBD1. TRBV23-1 is filed as an ORF, its function uncertain. After removal of 1 base from V and 1 base from J, the junction contained 6 bases not matched to a gene. The CDR3 totals 17 residues. CDR3 in amino acids: CASSQLAGQGRNTEAFF. In DNA, the CDR3 is TGCGCCAGCAGTCAATTGGCGGGACAGGGGCGGAACACTGAAGCTTTCTTT.

The J gene is TRBJ1-1, the V gene TRBV28; the match to TRBD1 covers 9 bases. From germline, CDR1 is MDHEN and CDR2 SYDVKM. V was pared by 8 bases and J by 10 bases, with 14 bases of the junction left unmatched. The length of the CDR3 is 14 residues. The CDR3 DNA is TGTGCCAGCTCACTCGGGACAGGGCGTCTCGGAGCTTTCTTT. This gives the protein CASSLGTGRLGAFF.

The chain uses TRBV7-2 and TRBJ1-5; weak D call: TRBD1 (5 bases). Germline V gene lookup returns CDR1 SGHTA and CDR2 FQGNSA. The germline V and J ends were trimmed by 5 bases and 5 bases, with 16 bases remaining between them. The CDR3 is 15 amino acids. The CDR3 coding sequence is TGTGCCAGCAGCAGAAGCCGGGACGGTGATCAGCCCCAGCATTTT. Translated: CASSRSRDGDQPQHF.

As DNA, the CDR3 is TGTGCCAGCAGTGTGGCAGGAACCTATGGCTACACCTTC. This gives the protein CASSVAGTYGYTF. J is TRBJ1-2 and V is TRBV6-1; D unresolved. The CDR3 has 13 residues. Trimming stripped 4 bases from V and 4 bases from J, with 10 bases between. CDR1 and CDR2 (germline): MNHNS, SASEGT.

This clone was seen only a few times. The chain uses TRBV27 and TRBJ1-2, with a possible D match to TRBD1 (5 bases). The CDR3 totals 14 residues. The V end was cut by 6 bases, the J end by 0 bases, with 11 bases between. Per the germline V gene, CDR1 is MNHEY and CDR2 is SMNVEV (reference sequence). The CDR3 is CASSSRDSNYGYTF. The DNA of the CDR3 is TGTGCCAGCAGCTCCAGGGACTCTAACTATGGCTACACCTTC.

The chain combines TRBV28 with TRBJ1-5; D unclear. CDR1 MDHEN and CDR2 SYDVKM come from the germline V gene. Trimming took 5 bases from V and 7 from J, leaving 12 bases between them. This CDR3 is 13 amino acids long. The CDR3 loop is CASSRAGVQPQHF. The CDR3 DNA reads as TGTGCCAGCAGTCGGGCCGGGGTGCAGCCCCAGCATTTT. The full variable domain, its missing parts supplied by reference TRBV28 and TRBJ1-5, is DVKVTQSSRYLVKRTGEKVFLECVQDMDHENMFWYRQDPGLGLRLIYFSYDVKMKEKGDIPEGYSVSREKKERFSLILESASTNQTSMYLCASSRAGVQPQHFGDGTRLSIL.

This clone showed up just once. The gene calls are TRBV5-1 and TRBJ2-3; either TRBD1 or TRBD2 may fit D (5 bases each). Germline V gene lookup returns CDR1 SGHRS and CDR2 YFSETQ. The V gene lost 0 bases and the J gene lost 4 bases, with 12 bases spanning the gap. The length of the CDR3 is 15 residues. CDR3 DNA sequence: TGCGCCAGCAGCTTGGAACCCCGGGGCCCAGATACGCAGTATTTT. Translating gives CASSLEPRGPDTQYF. Looking up the rest from reference TRBV5-1 and TRBJ2-3 gives the full variable domain: KAGVTQTPRYLIKTRGQQVTLSCSPISGHRSVSWYQQTPGQGLQFLFEYFSETQRNKGNFPGRFSGRQFSNSRSEMNVSTLELGDSALYLCASSLEPRGPDTQYFGPGTRLTVL.